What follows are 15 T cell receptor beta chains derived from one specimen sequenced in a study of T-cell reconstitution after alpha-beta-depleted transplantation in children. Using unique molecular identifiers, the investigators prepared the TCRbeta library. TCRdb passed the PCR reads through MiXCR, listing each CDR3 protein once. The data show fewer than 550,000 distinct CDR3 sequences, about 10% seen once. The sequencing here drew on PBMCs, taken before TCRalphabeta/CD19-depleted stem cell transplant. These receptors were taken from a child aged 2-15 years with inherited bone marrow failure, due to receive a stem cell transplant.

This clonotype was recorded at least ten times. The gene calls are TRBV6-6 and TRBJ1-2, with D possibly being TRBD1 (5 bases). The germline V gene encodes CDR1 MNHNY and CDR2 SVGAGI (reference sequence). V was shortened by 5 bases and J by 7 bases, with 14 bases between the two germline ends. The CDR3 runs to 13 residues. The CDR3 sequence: CASSPSGTSGYTF. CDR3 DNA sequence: TGTGCCAGCAGTCCGTCGGGGACTTCTGGCTACACCTTC.

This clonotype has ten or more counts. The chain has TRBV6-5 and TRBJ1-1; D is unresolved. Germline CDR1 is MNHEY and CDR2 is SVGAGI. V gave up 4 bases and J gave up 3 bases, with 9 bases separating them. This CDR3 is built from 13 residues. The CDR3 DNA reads TGTGCCAGCAGTTTTGGCCCCCACACTGAAGCTTTCTTT. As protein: CASSFGPHTEAFF.

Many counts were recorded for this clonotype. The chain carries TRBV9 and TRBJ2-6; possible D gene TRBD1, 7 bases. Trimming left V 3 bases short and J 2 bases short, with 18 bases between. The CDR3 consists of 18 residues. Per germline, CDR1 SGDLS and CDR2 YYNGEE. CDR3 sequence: CASSGRKAGGPGANVLTF. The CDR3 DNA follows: TGTGCCAGCAGCGGACGGAAAGCAGGGGGGCCTGGGGCCAACGTCCTGACTTTC.

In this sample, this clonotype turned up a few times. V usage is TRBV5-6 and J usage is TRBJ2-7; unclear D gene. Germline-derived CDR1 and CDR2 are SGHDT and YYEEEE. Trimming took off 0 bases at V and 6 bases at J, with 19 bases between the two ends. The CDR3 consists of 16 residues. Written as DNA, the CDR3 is TGTGCCAGCAGCTTGGAATTTTTGGGGTACTTTGGCGAGCAGTACTTC. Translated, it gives CASSLEFLGYFGEQYF.

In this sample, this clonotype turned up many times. The CDR3: CSVEVGAPEGYTF. The DNA for the CDR3 is TGCAGCGTTGAAGTTGGGGCGCCGGAAGGCTACACCTTC. The rearrangement joins TRBV29-1 to TRBJ1-2; D may be TRBD1 (5 bases). CDR3 length equals 13 residues. Germline values: CDR1 SQVTM, CDR2 ANQGSEA. V lost 1 base, J lost 8 bases, and 14 bases lay in between.

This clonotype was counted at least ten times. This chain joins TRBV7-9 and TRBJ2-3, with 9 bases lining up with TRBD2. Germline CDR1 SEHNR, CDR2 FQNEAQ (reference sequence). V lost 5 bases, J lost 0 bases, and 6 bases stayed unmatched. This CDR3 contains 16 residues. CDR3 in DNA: TGTGCCAGCAGCCATCGACTAGCGGAGAGCACAGATACGCAGTATTTT. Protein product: CASSHRLAESTDTQYF.

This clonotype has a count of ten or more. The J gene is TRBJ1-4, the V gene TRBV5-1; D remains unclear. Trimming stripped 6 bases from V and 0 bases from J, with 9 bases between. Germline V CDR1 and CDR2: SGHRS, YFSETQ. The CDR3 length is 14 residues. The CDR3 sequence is CASTDVTTNEKLFF. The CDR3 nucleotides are TGCGCCAGCACCGACGTCACAACTAATGAAAAACTGTTTTTT.

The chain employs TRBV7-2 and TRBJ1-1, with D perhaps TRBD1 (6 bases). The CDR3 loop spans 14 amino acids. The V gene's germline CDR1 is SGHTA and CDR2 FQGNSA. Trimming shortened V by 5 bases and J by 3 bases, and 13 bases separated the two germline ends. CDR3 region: CASSAQGWDTEAFF. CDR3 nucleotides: TGTGCCAGCAGCGCACAGGGTTGGGACACTGAAGCTTTCTTT.

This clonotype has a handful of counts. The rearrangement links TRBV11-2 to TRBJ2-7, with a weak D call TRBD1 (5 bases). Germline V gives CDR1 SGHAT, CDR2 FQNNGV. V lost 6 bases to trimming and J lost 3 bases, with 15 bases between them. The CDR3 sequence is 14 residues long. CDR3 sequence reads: CASRSPWTHYEQYF. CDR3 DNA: TGTGCCAGCAGATCCCCCTGGACACACTACGAGCAGTACTTC.

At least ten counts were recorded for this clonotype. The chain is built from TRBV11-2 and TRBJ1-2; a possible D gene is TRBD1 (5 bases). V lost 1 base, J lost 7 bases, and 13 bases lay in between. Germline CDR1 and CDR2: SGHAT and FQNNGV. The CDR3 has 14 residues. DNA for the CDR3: TGTGCCAGCAGCTTAGGGGGCGATTATTTTGGCTACACCTTC. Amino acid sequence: CASSLGGDYFGYTF.

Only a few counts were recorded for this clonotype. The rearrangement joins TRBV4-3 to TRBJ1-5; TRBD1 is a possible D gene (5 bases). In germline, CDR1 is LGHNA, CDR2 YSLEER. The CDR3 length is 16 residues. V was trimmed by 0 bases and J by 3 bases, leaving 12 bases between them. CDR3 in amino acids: CASSQDRGQNNQPQHF. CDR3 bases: TGCGCCAGCAGCCAAGACCGCGGACAAAACAATCAGCCCCAGCATTTT.

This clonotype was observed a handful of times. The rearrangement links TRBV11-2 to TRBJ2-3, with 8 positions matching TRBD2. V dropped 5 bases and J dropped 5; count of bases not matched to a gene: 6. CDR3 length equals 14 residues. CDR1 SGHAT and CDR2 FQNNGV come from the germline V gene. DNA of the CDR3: TGTGCCAGCAGCGCTACTAGCGGTGTAGATACGCAGTATTTT. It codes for CASSATSGVDTQYF.

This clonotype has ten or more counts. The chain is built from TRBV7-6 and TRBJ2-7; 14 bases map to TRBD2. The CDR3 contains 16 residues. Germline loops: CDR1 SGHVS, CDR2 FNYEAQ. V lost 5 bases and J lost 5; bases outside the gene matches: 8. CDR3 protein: CASSPGLAGGLDEQYF. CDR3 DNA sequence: TGTGCCAGCAGCCCAGGACTAGCGGGAGGTCTCGACGAGCAGTACTTC.

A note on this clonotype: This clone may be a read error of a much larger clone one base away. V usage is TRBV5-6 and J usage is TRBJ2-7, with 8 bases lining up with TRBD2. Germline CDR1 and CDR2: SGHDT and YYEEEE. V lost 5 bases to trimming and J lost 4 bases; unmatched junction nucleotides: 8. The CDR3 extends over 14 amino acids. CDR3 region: CASSERELDYEQYF. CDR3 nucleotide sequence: TGTGCCAGCAGTGAGCGGGAGTTAGATTACGAGCAGTACTTC.

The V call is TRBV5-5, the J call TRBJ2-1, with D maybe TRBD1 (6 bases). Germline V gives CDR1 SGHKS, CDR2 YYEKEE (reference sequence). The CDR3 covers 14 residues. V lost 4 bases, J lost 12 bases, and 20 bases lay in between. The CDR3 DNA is TGTGCCAGCAGCCTCAGACAGGAGCCTCTACTGCAGTTCTTC. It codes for CASSLRQEPLLQFF.